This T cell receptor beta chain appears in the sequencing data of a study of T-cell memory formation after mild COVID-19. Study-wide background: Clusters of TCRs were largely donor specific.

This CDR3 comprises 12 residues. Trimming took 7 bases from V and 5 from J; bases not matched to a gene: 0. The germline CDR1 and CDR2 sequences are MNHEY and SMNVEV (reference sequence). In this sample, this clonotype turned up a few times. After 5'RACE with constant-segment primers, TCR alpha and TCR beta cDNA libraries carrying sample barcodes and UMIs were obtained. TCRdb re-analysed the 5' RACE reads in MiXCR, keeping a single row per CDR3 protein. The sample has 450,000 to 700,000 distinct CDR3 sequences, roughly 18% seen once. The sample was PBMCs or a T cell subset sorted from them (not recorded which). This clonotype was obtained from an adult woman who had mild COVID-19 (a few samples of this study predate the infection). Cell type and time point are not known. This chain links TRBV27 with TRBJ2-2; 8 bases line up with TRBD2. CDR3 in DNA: TGTGCCAGCAAGCGGGGGACCGGGGAGCTGTTTTTT. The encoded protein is CASKRGTGELFF.